This is a list of T cell receptor beta chains from one sample in a study of cytomegalovirus exposure and HLA in healthy donors. Here immunoSEQ multiplex PCR was the method, and the copy in TCRdb shows in-frame clones only, minus some. The table shows some 130,000 clones, with around 76% occurring only once. The sequenced sample was PBMCs. The receptors originated from a male donor in good health and CMV-seronegative. Both conserved end residues are part of each CDR3. The D gene is left open where the match is weak. The listing skips clone size in some rows; elsewhere it reads once, few, many or a size class.

d_call	v_call	j_call	clone_size	cdr3_aa	cdr3_nt
.	TRBV21-1	TRBJ1-5	.	CASLDGNSNQPQHF	TGTGCCAGCCTCGACGGGAATAGCAATCAGCCCCAGCATTTT
TRBD2	TRBV9	TRBJ2-2	.	CASSAWGLAGGPSGELFF	TGTGCCAGCAGCGCTTGGGGGCTAGCGGGGGGGCCGTCCGGGGAGCTGTTTTTT
.	TRBV15	TRBJ1-6	once	CATSGLYPGGSSYNSPLHF	TGTGCCACCAGCGGCCTCTACCCGGGAGGGAGCTCCTATAATTCACCCCTCCACTTT
.	TRBV19	TRBJ2-3	.	CASSMGRSTDTQYF	TGTGCCAGTAGTATGGGCAGAAGCACAGATACGCAGTATTTT
TRBD2	TRBV5-1	TRBJ2-7	few	CASSLVGSGRGRYEQYF	TGCGCCAGCAGCTTGGTGGGTAGCGGGAGAGGTAGGTACGAGCAGTACTTC
.	TRBV2	TRBJ1-2	.	CASSEALRGGGYTF	TGTGCCAGCAGTGAAGCGCTCAGGGGCGGGGGCTACACCTTC
.	TRBV7-2	TRBJ2-3	.	CASSLGLVTDTQYF	TGTGCCAGCAGCTTGGGGCTAGTTACAGATACGCAGTATTTT
TRBD1	TRBV28	TRBJ1-1	.	CATFTWTGPNTEAFF	TGTGCCACCTTTACTTGGACAGGCCCGAACACTGAAGCTTTCTTT
TRBD2	TRBV6-5	TRBJ2-1	.	CASSYSSGGANEQFF	TGTGCCAGCAGTTACTCAAGCGGGGGGGCCAATGAGCAGTTCTTC
.	TRBV5-1	TRBJ2-1	many	CASSQARGNEQFF	TGCGCCAGCAGCCAAGCAAGAGGAAATGAGCAGTTCTTC
.	TRBV5-1	TRBJ2-1	few	CASSLDIIYNEQFF	TGCGCCAGCAGCTTAGACATAATCTACAATGAGCAGTTCTTC
TRBD1	TRBV19	TRBJ2-7	.	CASSSRDRGVEQYF	TGTGCCAGTAGTTCCCGGGACAGGGGAGTCGAGCAGTACTTC
TRBD1	TRBV6-5	TRBJ1-5	few	CASSVQGPNQPQHF	TGTGCCAGCAGTGTACAGGGGCCCAATCAGCCCCAGCATTTT
TRBD1	TRBV27	TRBJ1-1	.	CASSRQGRNTEAFF	TGTGCCAGCAGCCGACAGGGGAGGAACACTGAAGCTTTCTTT
.	TRBV2	TRBJ2-3	.	CASSERGLGGGGGDTQYF	TGTGCCAGCAGTGAAAGGGGGTTGGGCGGGGGAGGGGGAGATACGCAGTATTTT
TRBD2	TRBV9	TRBJ2-1	.	CASSVRETGGLGNEQFF	TGTGCCAGCAGCGTAAGGGAGACGGGGGGGCTAGGCAATGAGCAGTTCTTC
.	TRBV4-2	TRBJ2-2	.	CASSQLGSKAGELFF	TGTGCCAGCAGCCAACTCGGTTCCAAAGCCGGGGAGCTGTTTTTT
TRBD2	TRBV28	TRBJ2-5	.	CASSLGLAEGSQETQYF	TGTGCCAGCAGTTTAGGGCTAGCGGAGGGGAGCCAAGAGACCCAGTACTTC
.	TRBV7-2	TRBJ2-1	.	CAIFGANNEQFF	TGTGCCATCTTTGGGGCGAACAATGAGCAGTTCTTC
TRBD1	TRBV4-3	TRBJ2-7	.	CASSQDTGGNYEQYF	TGCGCCAGCAGCCAAGATACAGGGGGCAATTACGAGCAGTACTTC
TRBD2	TRBV9	TRBJ2-7	.	CASSVGGSPYEQYF	TGTGCCAGCAGCGTAGGCGGGAGCCCCTACGAGCAGTACTTC
.	TRBV7-9	TRBJ1-5	.	CASSQGQRNQPQHF	TGTGCCAGCAGCCAGGGACAACGCAATCAGCCCCAGCATTTT
.	TRBV11-2	TRBJ2-5	.	CASSKGYQETQYF	TGTGCCAGCAGCAAGGGGTACCAAGAGACCCAGTACTTC
TRBD2	TRBV28	TRBJ2-7	.	CASRPSGSAHYEQYF	TGTGCCAGCAGACCGAGCGGGAGTGCCCACTACGAGCAGTACTTC
.	TRBV9	TRBJ2-5	once	CASSPLGSGETQYF	TGTGCCAGCAGCCCGCTCGGTAGTGGAGAGACCCAGTACTTC